This paragraph reports one TCR beta chain. The antigen it binds to is not known. Base qualities were left out, and no much larger clone turns up one base away. This entry is derived from a study of shared clonotypes between healthy human individuals (dated by TCRdb to the early 2020s). About the investigation overall: A few men and two women, aged 18 to 49 years, made up the cohort. To increase sequencing depth and limit assay-specific biases, TCR repertoire library preparation and sequencing were carried out by different laboratories using diverse techniques. To estimate repertoire size and how much clonotypes are shared between individuals, the study performed deep sequencing of blood TCR repertoires from about five healthy adults. Per donor, leukapheresis produced somewhere between about 0.8 and 9 billion PBMCs. For each donor, three plates each were used for CD4 naive and CD4 memory, two plates were used for CD8 naive, and one plate was used for CD8 memory. Study-wide conclusions, independent of this receptor: Sampling was restricted to blood, and TCR repertoires in tissue are likely to differ from TCR repertoires in blood. The small number of donors limited the genetic and exposure-history diversity represented. Approximately 5% of naive CD4, more than 3% of naive CD8, roughly 2.4% of memory CD4, and around 0.42% of memory CD8 clonotypes were shared across several donors. Estimated clonotype richness was generally larger for naive than for memory subsets. Pairwise subsampling led to the expectation that sequencing depth would affect the degree of clonotype sharing among donors. Rarefaction of sorted-subset datasets indicated incomplete sequencing despite the large sequencing depth. Compared with non-shared clonotypes, the clonotypes found in all four sorted-subset donors had higher generation probabilities.

Using the deep immunoSEQ assay, multiplex PCR amplified TCR CDR3 regions from genomic DNA. Extracted genomic DNA from each cell subset was spread evenly across all wells of several immunoSEQ 96-well plates, with each plate serving as a replicate. For sorted subsets, approximately 200 ng of genomic DNA, equivalent to 25,000 to 35,000 T cell genomes, went into each replicate PCR. The purified libraries were quantified using a Qubit 3.0 fluorometer, sized with a Bioanalyzer 2100, and then quantified again using the KAPA Library Quantification kit. Every immunoSEQ 96-well plate was sequenced on a dedicated single-read 150-cycle Illumina NextSeq 550 flow cell. On the study's bioinformatics: Because the immunoSEQ output held only junctional sequences and lacked quality scores, the filtering could not match the filtering applied to full-length reads. To assign V/J genes and CDR3, sequences were annotated using PyIR, a Python wrapper for IgBLAST v1.9, with IMGT germline references. Reads were removed for weak V/J assignments (E-value above 1e-6), missing CDR3, stop codons, out-of-frame junctions, or ambiguous translated residues. V3J clonotypes were defined as sequences sharing the same inferred V gene, J gene, and CDR3 amino acid sequence. Percentage overlap between repertoires was calculated by dividing the number of shared unique clonotypes by the size of the smaller repertoire. Repertoire richness was assessed with RTK rarefaction, the Chao1 estimator, and Recon v2.1 estimates of unobserved clonotypes. OLGA was used to compute generation probabilities for all TCRbeta clonotypes that the gDNA method yielded from four donors. TCRdb obtained this table from immuneACCESS and retained in-frame rearrangements with V and J assigned. These tables miss some clones; where compared with another copy, unresolved V genes account for less than half of the shortfall, and the remainder is unexplained. V, J and clone size are those of that table, while D and trimming were read from the DNA. The sample data list roughly 1,100,000 clones, and approximately 70% of these were observed just once. The ten largest clonotypes hold roughly 1.5% of the sample.

Donors were healthy HIV-negative adults with no recently reported acute infections or vaccinations. Every donor was a Caucasian adult residing in Nashville, Tennessee, USA. CD4+ T cells were enriched by magnetic negative selection; naive cells were then positively selected on CD45RA, and the negative fraction formed the memory subset. Blood was obtained by leukapheresis, after which PBMCs were separated by Ficoll-Histopaque density gradient centrifugation and cryopreserved in liquid nitrogen vapor phase. Analytical flow cytometry was used to check the purity and quantity of every magnetically sorted T cell population. Genomic DNA was isolated from every sorted fraction and measured by UV absorbance on a Nanodrop 2000c. Material: memory CD4+ T cells sorted from blood. What the cell subset or site label conveys for this sample: CD45RA-negative fraction. This TCR was sampled from a man aged 18-30 years in good health.

The DNA reads as follows: TGTGCCAGCGGGCAGGGGCGCAGGGATGAAAAACTGTTTTTT. Its protein product is CASGQGRRDEKLFF. The chain joins TRBV6-1 to TRBJ1-4; the D region possibly corresponds to TRBD1 (6 bases align). The junction carries 16 bases between V and J, which are trimmed by 8 bases and 6 bases respectively. Measured from the cysteine to the phenylalanine, the CDR3 is 14 residues long. Only CDR3 DNA remains: 42 bases, in frame from the first base. As encoded in the germline V gene, CDR1 is MNHNS while CDR2 is SASEGT.